The clone carrying this TCR beta chain has just a few counts. This specimen belongs to a study of CD8 T cells in ankylosing spondylitis. In TCRdb, the 5' RACE reads were re-called with MiXCR into one record per CDR3 protein. The sample gives roughly 160,000 distinct CDR3 sequences, around a tenth of which show up once; approximately 15% is in the top ten. The CDR3 is made up of 15 amino acids. Germline V lookup: CDR1 LGHDT, CDR2 YNNKEL (reference sequence). V lost 5 bases, J lost 0 bases, and 14 bases lay in between. The chain combines TRBV3-1 with TRBJ2-7; D is possibly TRBD1 (6 bases). The TCR comes from a female donor with ankylosing spondylitis or in good health (not recorded which). The sequenced material came from blood, either unsorted or a sorted T cell fraction (not recorded which). In nucleotides, the CDR3 is TGTGCCAGCAGCGGACCGACAGGACTCTCCTACGAGCAGTACTTC. Translated: CASSGPTGLSYEQYF.